What follows are 15 T cell receptor beta chains derived from one specimen sequenced in a study of beta chain features in type 1 diabetes. Findings and limits, study-wide: In every one of the four CD4+ subsets, TCRB CDR3s were moderately but significantly shorter in Type 1 diabetes patients.

The isolated RNA, all of it, was reverse transcribed, so expressed TCRB transcripts were what got sequenced. Clones were sequenced by immunoSEQ multiplex PCR, and TCRdb holds only the in-frame ones, with some missing. The sample consists of more than 550,000 clones, around 15% of them appearing once. No antigen has been identified for these receptors. The sequencing input was naive CD4+ T cells from blood. These receptors originate from a young man with type 1 diabetes.

The CDR3 bases are TGTGCCATCAGCCGGACTAGCGGGGGCCAATACCAAGAGACCCAGTACTTC. Encoded protein: CAISRTSGGQYQETQYF. The genes are TRBV10-3 and TRBJ2-5; 13 nucleotides align to TRBD2. The germline CDR1 and CDR2 sequences are ENHRY and SYGVKD. The CDR3 has 17 amino acids. Losses at the gene ends were 6 bases for V and 0 bases for J; bases not matched to a gene: 7.

This clone was detected a few times. J is TRBJ2-2 and V is TRBV5-1; perhaps TRBD2 as D (5 bases). The germline V gene has CDR1 SGHRS and CDR2 YFSETQ. V shed 5 bases and J shed 0 bases, with 11 bases lying between them. The length of the CDR3 is 15 residues. The CDR3 bases are TGCGCCAGCAGTTCGGGGATATCGAACACCGGGGAGCTGTTTTTT. Translation: CASSSGISNTGELFF.

This clone has a handful of counts. The rearrangement joins TRBV5-4 to TRBJ1-2; D perhaps matches TRBD1 (6 bases). Germline CDR1 and CDR2: SGHNT and YYREEE (reference sequence). The V end was cut by 4 bases, the J end by 2 bases, with 15 bases between. This CDR3 spans 15 amino acids. In DNA form, the CDR3 reads TGTGCCAGCAGCCCTCAGACAGGAGTGAACTATGGCTACACCTTC. It specifies CASSPQTGVNYGYTF. Together with reference TRBV5-4 and TRBJ1-2, the CDR3 gives the full variable domain: ETGVTQSPTHLIKTRGQQVTLRCSSQSGHNTVSWYQQALGQGPQFIFQYYREEENGRGNFPPRFSGLQFPNYSSELNVNALELDDSALYLCASSPQTGVNYGYTFGSGTRLTVV.

This clone has just a few counts. The chain combines TRBV9 with TRBJ2-1; D not resolved. Germline CDR1 reads SGDLS; CDR2 reads YYNGEE. The CDR3 has 14 amino acids. The germline V and J ends were trimmed by 3 bases and 0 bases, with 7 bases remaining between them. The DNA of the CDR3 is TGTGCCAGCAGCGCGGGCCTCTCCTACAATGAGCAGTTCTTC. Translation gives CASSAGLSYNEQFF.

Of note for this clone: Other nucleotide sequences from this sample produce the same CDR3. The genes are TRBV30 and TRBJ2-7; no clear D. Germline CDR1 GTSNPN, CDR2 SVGIG (reference sequence). The CDR3 is 12 amino acids. Trimming shortened V by 3 bases and J by 0 bases, and 6 bases separated the two germline ends. The CDR3 is CAWSASSYEQYF. In DNA, the CDR3 is TGTGCCTGGAGCGCGAGCTCCTACGAGCAGTACTTC.

V gene TRBV30 combines with J gene TRBJ1-5, with D hard to call. Germline loops: CDR1 GTSNPN, CDR2 SVGIG (reference sequence). V lost 1 base and J lost 2, with 9 bases in between. The CDR3 has 14 residues. In nucleotides, the CDR3 is TGTGCCTGGAGTGATCGGGTGGGCAATCAGCCCCAGCATTTT. Protein product: CAWSDRVGNQPQHF.

The CDR3 protein is CASSLGAGNSYNEQFF. CDR3 coding DNA: TGTGCCAGCAGCTTAGGAGCGGGGAACTCCTACAATGAGCAGTTCTTC. This chain uses TRBV5-4 with TRBJ2-1; 7 bases map to TRBD2. The CDR3 length is 16 residues. Per the germline V gene, CDR1 is SGHNT and CDR2 is YYREEE (reference sequence). Trimming removed 2 bases from V and 0 bases from J; junction bases left unmatched: 5.

This clone was seen a few times. The chain has TRBV7-2 and TRBJ2-3, with TRBD2 identical over 9 bases. The CDR3 is made up of 17 amino acids. Germline V CDR1 and CDR2: SGHTA, FQGNSA. Unmatched junction bases numbered 12, after V lost 2 bases and J lost 6 bases. CDR3 nucleotide sequence: TGTGCCAGCAGCTTACAGGTGCTAGCGGGATATTCTGATACGCAGTATTTT. This encodes CASSLQVLAGYSDTQYF.

The genes are TRBV2 and TRBJ2-7, with D tentatively TRBD1 (5 bases). Trimming cost V 8 bases and J 3 bases, with 14 bases left between them. This CDR3 spans 13 amino acids. Germline CDR1 reads SNHLY; CDR2 reads FYNNEI. This chain's CDR3 is CASGAAPFYEQYF. For the CDR3, the DNA is TGTGCCAGCGGGGCAGCCCCGTTCTACGAGCAGTACTTC.

This clone has more than one count but fewer than ten. The chain links TRBV29-1 to TRBJ2-2; D is possibly TRBD1 or TRBD2 (5 bases each). Trimming shortened V by 5 bases and J by 0 bases, and 10 bases separated the two germline ends. The CDR3 length is 14 residues. Germline V gives CDR1 SQVTM, CDR2 ANQGSEA. CDR3 sequence (DNA): TGCAGCGTTAATTGGGGGACGAACACCGGGGAGCTGTTTTTT. This sequence encodes CSVNWGTNTGELFF.

This clone came up a few times. The V call is TRBV6-5, the J call TRBJ1-5, with a possible D match to TRBD1 (6 bases). Germline CDR1 reads MNHEY; CDR2 reads SVGAGI. The CDR3 sequence is 15 residues long. Trimming pared 0 bases from V and 5 bases from J, leaving 11 bases between. The CDR3 nucleotides are TGTGCCAGCAGTTACTCTAGGAGGGGGGATCAGCCCCAGCATTTT. Translated, it gives CASSYSRRGDQPQHF.

This clone turned up a few times. This CDR3 is CASSLQNRNEQFF. The DNA for the CDR3 is TGCGCCAGCAGCTTGCAGAACCGAAATGAGCAGTTCTTC. The chain recombines TRBV5-1 with TRBJ2-1, with D hard to call. This CDR3 is built from 13 residues. Between the trimmed V and J ends, which lost 1 base and 7 bases, there was a span of 9 bases. CDR1 is SGHRS and CDR2 is YFSETQ in the germline V gene.

In its sample, this clone was seen a few times. V is TRBV6-5 and J is TRBJ2-5; the D is unclear. V was cut by 7 bases and J by 1 base, with 7 bases left in between. Germline CDR1 is MNHEY and CDR2 is SVGAGI. CDR3 length: 12 amino acids. DNA for the CDR3: TGTGCCAGCACCTCCACCCAAGAGACCCAGTACTTC. This translates into CASTSTQETQYF.

The chain combines TRBV2 with TRBJ2-7, with no clear D. Per germline, CDR1 SNHLY and CDR2 FYNNEI. The CDR3 loop spans 16 amino acids. Trimming stripped 1 base from V and 1 base from J, with 14 bases between. The CDR3 here is CASSEEVSAQSYEQYF. The CDR3 nucleotides are TGTGCCAGCAGTGAAGAGGTCAGCGCCCAATCCTACGAGCAGTACTTC.

This clone was seen only a few times. The genes are TRBV5-4 and TRBJ2-7; either TRBD1 or TRBD2 may fit D (5 bases each). V dropped 3 bases and J dropped 4 bases, with 14 bases sitting between them. Germline V lookup: CDR1 SGHNT, CDR2 YYREEE (reference sequence). The CDR3 is 14 amino acids. The CDR3 loop reads CASSSRDRRYEQYF. CDR3 nucleotides: TGTGCCAGCAGCTCCCGGGACCGTAGATACGAGCAGTACTTC.